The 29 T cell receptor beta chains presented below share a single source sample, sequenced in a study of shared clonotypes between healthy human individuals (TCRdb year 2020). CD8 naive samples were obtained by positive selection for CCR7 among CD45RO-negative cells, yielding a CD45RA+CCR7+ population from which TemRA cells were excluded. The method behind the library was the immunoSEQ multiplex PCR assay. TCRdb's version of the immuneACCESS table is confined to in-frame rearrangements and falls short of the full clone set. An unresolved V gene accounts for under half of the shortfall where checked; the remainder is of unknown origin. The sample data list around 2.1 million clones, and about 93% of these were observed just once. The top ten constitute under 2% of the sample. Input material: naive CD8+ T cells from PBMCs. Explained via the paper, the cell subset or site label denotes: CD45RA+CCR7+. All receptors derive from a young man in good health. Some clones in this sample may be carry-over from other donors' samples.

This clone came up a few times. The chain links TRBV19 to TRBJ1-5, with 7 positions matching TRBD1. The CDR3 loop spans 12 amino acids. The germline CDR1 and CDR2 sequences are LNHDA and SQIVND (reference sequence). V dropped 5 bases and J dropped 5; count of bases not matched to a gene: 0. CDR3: CASSDRDQPQHF. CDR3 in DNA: TGTGCCAGTAGTGACAGGGATCAGCCCCAGCATTTT.

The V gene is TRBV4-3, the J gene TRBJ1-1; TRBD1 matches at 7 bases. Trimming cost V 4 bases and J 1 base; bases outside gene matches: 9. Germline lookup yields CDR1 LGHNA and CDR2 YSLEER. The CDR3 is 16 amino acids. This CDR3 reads CASSPRQTGTNTEAFF. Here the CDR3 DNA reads TGCGCCAGCAGCCCCCGCCAGACAGGGACGAACACTGAAGCTTTCTTT.

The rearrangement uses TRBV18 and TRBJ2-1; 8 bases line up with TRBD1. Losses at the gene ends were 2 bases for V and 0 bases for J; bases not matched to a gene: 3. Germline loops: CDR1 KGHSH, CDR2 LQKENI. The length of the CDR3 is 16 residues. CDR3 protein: CASSPEQGGSYNEQFF. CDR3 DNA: TGTGCCAGCTCACCAGAACAGGGGGGCTCCTACAATGAGCAGTTCTTC.

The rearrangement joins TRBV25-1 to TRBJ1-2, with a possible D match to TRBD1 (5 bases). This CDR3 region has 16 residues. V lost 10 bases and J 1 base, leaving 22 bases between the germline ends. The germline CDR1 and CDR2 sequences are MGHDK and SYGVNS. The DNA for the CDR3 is TGTGCCACCCGGGGGGGGTGGGAGCCCTATAACTATGGCTACACCTTC. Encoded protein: CATRGGWEPYNYGYTF.

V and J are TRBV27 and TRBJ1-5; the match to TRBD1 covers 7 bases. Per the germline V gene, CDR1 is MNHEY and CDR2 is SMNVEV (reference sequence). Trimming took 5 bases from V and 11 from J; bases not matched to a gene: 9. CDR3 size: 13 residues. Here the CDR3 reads CASSGEGAMTQHF. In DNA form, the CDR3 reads TGTGCCAGCAGTGGAGAGGGGGCTATGACCCAGCATTTT.

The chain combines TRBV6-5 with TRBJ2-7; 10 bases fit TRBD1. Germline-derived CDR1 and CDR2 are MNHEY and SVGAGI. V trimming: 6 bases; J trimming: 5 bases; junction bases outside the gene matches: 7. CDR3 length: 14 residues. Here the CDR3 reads CASSGTGEGDEQYF. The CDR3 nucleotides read TGTGCCAGCAGCGGGACAGGGGAGGGAGACGAGCAGTACTTC.

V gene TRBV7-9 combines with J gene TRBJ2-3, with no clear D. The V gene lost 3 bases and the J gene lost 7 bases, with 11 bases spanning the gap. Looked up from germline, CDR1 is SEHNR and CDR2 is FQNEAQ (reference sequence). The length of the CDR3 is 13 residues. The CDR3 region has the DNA TGTGCCAGCAGCTTCGGCGGCTCAAATACGCAGTATTTT. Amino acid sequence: CASSFGGSNTQYF. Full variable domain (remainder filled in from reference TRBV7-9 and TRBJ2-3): DTGVSQNPRHKITKRGQNVTFRCDPISEHNRLYWYRQTLGQGPEFLTYFQNEAQLEKSRLLSDRFSAERPKGSFSTLEIQRTEQGDSAMYLCASSFGGSNTQYFGPGTRLTVL.

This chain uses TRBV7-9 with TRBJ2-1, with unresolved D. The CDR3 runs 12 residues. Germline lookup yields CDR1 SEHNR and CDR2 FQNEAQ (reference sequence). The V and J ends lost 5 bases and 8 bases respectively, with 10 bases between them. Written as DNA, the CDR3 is TGTGCCAGCAGCCGCCTCCTATATGAGCAGTTCTTC. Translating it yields CASSRLLYEQFF.

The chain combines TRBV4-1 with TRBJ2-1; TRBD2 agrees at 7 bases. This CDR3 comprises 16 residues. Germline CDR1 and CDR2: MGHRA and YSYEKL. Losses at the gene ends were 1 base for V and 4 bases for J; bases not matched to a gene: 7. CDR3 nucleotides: TGCGCCAGCAGCCAAGTCCTAGCGGAACTATACAATGAGCAGTTCTTC. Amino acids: CASSQVLAELYNEQFF.

CDR3 sequence: CASSMKGQISYEQYF. The CDR3 nucleotides read TGTGCCAGCTCCATGAAGGGACAGATTTCCTACGAGCAGTACTTC. J is TRBJ2-7 and V is TRBV13; 7 bases line up with TRBD1. J lost 1 base, V lost 8 bases, and 11 bases had no gene match. Germline loops: CDR1 PRHDT, CDR2 FYEKMQ (reference sequence). CDR3 length: 15 amino acids. Using reference TRBV13 and TRBJ2-7 for the parts outside the CDR3, the full variable domain is AAGVIQSPRHLIKEKRETATLKCYPIPRHDTVYWYQQGPGQDPQFLISFYEKMQSDKGSIPDRFSAQQFSDYHSELNMSSLELGDSALYFCASSMKGQISYEQYFGPGTRLTVT.

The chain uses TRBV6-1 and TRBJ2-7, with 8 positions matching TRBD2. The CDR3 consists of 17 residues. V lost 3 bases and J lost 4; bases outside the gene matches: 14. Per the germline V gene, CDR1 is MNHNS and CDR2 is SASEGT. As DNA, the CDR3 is TGTGCCAGCAGTGACCTCTTGACGGGACTAGAGTATTACGAGCAGTACTTC. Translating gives CASSDLLTGLEYYEQYF.

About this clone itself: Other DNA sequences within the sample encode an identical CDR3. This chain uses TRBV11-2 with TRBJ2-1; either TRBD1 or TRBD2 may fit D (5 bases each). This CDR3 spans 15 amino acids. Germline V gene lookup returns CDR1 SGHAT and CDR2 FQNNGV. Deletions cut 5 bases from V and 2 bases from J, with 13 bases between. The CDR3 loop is CASSLSGGPYNEQFF. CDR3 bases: TGTGCCAGCAGCCTAAGTGGGGGTCCCTACAATGAGCAGTTCTTC.

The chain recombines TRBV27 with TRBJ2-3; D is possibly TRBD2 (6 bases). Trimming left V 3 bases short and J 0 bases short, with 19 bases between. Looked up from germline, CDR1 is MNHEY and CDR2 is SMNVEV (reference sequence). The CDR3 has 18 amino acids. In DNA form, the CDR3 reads TGTGCCAGCAGTTTTAGGACCATGCGGGGTGTTAGCACAGATACGCAGTATTTT. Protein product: CASSFRTMRGVSTDTQYF.

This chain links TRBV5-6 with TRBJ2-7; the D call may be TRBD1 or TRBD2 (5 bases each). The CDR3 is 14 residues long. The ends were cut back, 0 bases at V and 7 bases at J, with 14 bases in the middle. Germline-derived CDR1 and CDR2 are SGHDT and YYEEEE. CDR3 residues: CASSLGGPGPEQYF. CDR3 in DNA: TGTGCCAGCAGCTTGGGGGGCCCGGGACCTGAGCAGTACTTC.

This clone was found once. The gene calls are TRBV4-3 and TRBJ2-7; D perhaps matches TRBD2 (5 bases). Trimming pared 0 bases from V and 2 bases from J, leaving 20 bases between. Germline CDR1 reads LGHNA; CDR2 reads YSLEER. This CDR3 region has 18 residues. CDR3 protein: CASSQDHRSRESAYEQYF. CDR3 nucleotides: TGCGCCAGCAGCCAAGATCATCGGTCGAGGGAGTCGGCCTACGAGCAGTACTTC.

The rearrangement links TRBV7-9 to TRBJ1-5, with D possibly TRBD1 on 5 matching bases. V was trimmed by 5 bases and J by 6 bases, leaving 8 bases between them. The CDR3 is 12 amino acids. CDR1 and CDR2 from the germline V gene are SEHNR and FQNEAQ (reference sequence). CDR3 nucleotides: TGTGCCAGCAGCCAGAGGGGTCAGCCCCAGCATTTT. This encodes CASSQRGQPQHF. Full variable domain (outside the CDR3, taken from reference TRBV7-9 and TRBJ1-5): DTGVSQNPRHKITKRGQNVTFRCDPISEHNRLYWYRQTLGQGPEFLTYFQNEAQLEKSRLLSDRFSAERPKGSFSTLEIQRTEQGDSAMYLCASSQRGQPQHFGDGTRLSIL.

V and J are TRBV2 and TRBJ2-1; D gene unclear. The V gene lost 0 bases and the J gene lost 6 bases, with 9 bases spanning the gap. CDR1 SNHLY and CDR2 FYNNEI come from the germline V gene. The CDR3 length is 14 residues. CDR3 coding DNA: TGTGCCAGCAGTGAAGCGCCCCCCAGCAATGAGCAGTTCTTC. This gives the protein CASSEAPPSNEQFF.

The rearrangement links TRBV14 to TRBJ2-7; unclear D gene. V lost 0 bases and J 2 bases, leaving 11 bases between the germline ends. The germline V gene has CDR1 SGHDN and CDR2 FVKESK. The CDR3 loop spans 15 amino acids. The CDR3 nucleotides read TGTGCCAGCAGCCAAGAGCGCCAGGATCCCTACGAGCAGTACTTC. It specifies CASSQERQDPYEQYF.

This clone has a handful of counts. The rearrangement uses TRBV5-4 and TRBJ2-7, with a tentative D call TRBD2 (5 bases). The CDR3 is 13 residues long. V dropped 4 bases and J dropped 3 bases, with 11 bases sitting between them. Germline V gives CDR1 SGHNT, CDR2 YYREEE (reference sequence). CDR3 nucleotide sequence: TGTGCCAGCAGCCACGGACTGGTCTACGAGCAGTACTTC. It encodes CASSHGLVYEQYF.

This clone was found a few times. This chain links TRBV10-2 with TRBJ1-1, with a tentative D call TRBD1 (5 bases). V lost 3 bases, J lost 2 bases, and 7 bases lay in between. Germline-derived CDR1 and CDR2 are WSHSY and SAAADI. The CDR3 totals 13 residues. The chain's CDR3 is CASSEGANTEAFF. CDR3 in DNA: TGCGCCAGCAGTGAAGGGGCTAACACTGAAGCTTTCTTT.

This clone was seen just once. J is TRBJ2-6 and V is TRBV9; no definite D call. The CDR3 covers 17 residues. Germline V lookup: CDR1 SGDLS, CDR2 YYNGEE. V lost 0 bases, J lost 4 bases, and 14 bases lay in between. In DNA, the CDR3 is TGTGCCAGCAGCGTAGTTGAGGTTGTAAGGGGGGCCAACGTCCTGACTTTC. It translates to CASSVVEVVRGANVLTF.

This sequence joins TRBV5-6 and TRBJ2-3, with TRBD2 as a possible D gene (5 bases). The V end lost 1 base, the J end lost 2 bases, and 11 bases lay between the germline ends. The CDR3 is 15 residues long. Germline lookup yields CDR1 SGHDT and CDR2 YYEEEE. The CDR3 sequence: CASSLKRKYTDTQYF. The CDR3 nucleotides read TGTGCCAGCAGCTTGAAGCGGAAGTACACAGATACGCAGTATTTT.

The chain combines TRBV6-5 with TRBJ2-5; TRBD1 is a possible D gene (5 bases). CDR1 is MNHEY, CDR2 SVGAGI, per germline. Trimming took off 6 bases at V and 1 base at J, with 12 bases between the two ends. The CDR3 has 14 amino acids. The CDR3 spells CASRATDSQETQYF. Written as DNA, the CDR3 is TGTGCCAGCAGAGCCACTGACAGCCAAGAGACCCAGTACTTC.

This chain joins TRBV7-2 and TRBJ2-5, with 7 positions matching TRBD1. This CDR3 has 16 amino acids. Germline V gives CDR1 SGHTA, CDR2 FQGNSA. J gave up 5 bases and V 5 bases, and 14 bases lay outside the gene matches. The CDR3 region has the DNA TGTGCCAGCAGCCCATCCCGGGACAGTGTCTATGAGACCCAGTACTTC. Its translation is CASSPSRDSVYETQYF.

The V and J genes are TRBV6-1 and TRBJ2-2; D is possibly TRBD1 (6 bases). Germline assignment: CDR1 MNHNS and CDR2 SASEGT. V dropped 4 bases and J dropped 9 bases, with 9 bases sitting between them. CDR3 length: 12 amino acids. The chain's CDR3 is CASSGGQWELFF. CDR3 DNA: TGTGCCAGCAGTGGAGGACAGTGGGAGCTGTTTTTT.

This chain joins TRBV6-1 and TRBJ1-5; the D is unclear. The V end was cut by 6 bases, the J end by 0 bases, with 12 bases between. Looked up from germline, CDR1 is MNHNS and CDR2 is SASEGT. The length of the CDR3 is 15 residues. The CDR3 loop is CASSDGRFSNQPQHF. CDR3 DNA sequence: TGTGCCAGCAGCGACGGACGGTTTAGCAATCAGCCCCAGCATTTT.

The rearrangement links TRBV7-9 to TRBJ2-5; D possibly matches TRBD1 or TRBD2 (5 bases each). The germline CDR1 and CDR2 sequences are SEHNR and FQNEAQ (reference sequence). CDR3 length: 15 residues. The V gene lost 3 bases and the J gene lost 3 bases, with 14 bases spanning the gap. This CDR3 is CASSFYGGVEETQYF. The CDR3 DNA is TGTGCCAGCAGCTTTTATGGGGGAGTAGAAGAGACCCAGTACTTC.

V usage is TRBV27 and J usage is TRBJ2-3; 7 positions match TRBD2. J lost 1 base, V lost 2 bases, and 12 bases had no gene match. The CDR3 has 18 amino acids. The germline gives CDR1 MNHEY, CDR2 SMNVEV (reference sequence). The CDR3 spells CASSLIPFGGGRTDTQYF. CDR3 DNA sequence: TGTGCCAGCAGTTTAATCCCCTTTGGGGGGGGTCGCACAGATACGCAGTATTTT.

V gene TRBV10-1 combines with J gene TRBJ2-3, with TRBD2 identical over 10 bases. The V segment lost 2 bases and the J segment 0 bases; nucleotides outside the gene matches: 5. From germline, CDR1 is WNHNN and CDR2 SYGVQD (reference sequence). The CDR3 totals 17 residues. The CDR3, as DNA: TGCGCCAGCAGTGAGAACAAGACTAGCGGGAGCACAGATACGCAGTATTTT. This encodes CASSENKTSGSTDTQYF.